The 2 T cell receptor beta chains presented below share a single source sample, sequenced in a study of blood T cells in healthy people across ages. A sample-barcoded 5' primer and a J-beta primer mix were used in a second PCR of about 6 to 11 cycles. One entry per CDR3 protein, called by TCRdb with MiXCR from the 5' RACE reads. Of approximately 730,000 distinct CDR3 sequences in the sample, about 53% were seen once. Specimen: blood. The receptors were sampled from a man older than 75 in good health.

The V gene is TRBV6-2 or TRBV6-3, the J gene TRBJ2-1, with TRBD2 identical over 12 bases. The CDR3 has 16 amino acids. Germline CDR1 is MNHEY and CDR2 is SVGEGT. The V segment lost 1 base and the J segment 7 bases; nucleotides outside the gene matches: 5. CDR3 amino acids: CASSYYTSGRRNEQFF. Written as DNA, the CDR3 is TGTGCCAGCAGTTACTACACTAGCGGGAGGAGGAATGAGCAGTTCTTC.

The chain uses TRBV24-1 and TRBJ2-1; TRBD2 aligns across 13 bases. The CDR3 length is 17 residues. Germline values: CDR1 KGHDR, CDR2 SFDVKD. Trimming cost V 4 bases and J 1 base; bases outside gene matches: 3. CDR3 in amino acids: CATSDPLAGGSYNEQFF. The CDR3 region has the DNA TGTGCCACCAGTGACCCACTAGCGGGAGGGTCCTACAATGAGCAGTTCTTC.